This T cell receptor beta chain was obtained from a study of shared clonotypes between healthy human individuals. General study findings and limits: Investigators collected only blood, and repertoires in tissues likely differ. A small donor pool kept down the genetic and exposure-history diversity that was represented.

Only Caucasian adults living in Nashville, Tennessee made up the donor group. As to this clone: What it recognizes is unknown.

This CDR3 comprises 16 residues. V dropped 3 bases and J dropped 5; count of bases not matched to a gene: 12. Germline CDR1 KGHSH, CDR2 LQKENI. The quantity of DNA used in unsorted PBMC replicate PCRs was 300 ng, corresponding to tens of thousands of T cell genomes. The data were produced by immunoSEQ multiplex PCR, yet TCRdb's version contains in-frame clones alone and is incomplete. Of 400,000 to 600,000 clones detected, roughly 77% appear once; the ten largest clones hold 13%. This chain joins TRBV18 and TRBJ1-1, with 7 bases that match TRBD1. The source is a woman between 35 and 50 years old in good health. Some clones in this sample may be carry-over from other donors' samples. The sample taken for sequencing was PBMCs. The CDR3 region has the DNA TGTGCCAGCTCACCCGTAATGACAGGGTGGGGAACTGAAGCTTTCTTT. It codes for CASSPVMTGWGTEAFF.